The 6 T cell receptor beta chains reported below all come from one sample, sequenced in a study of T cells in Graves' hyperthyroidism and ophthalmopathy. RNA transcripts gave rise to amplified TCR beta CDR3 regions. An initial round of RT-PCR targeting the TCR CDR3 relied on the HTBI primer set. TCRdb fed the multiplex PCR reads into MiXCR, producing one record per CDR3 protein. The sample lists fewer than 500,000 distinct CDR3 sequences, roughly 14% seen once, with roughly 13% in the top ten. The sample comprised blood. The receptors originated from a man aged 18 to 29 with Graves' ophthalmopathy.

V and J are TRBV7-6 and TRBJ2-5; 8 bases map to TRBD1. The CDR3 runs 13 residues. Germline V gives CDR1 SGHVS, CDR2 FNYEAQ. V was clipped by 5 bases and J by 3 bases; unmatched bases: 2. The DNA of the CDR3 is TGTGCCAGCAGCCAGGGACAGGAAGAGACCCAGTACTTC. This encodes CASSQGQEETQYF.

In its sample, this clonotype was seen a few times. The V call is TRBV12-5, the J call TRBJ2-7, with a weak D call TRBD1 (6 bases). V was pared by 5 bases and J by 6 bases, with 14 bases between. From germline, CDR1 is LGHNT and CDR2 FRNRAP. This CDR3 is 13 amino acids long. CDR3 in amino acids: CASGLGQGFEQYF. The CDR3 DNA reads TGTGCTAGTGGTCTGGGGCAGGGGTTCGAGCAGTACTTC.

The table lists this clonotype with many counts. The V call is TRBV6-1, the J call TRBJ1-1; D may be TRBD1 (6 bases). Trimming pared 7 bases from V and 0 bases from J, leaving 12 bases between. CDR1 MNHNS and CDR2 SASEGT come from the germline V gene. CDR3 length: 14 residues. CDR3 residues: CASTPRDMNTEAFF. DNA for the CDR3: TGTGCCAGCACACCAAGGGACATGAACACTGAAGCTTTCTTT.

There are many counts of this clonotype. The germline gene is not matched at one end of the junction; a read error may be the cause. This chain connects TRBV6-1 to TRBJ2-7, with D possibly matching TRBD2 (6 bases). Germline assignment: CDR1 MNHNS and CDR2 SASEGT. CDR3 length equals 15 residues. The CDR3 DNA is TGTGCCAGCAGTGGCGGGACGGACCTCTCCTACGGGCAGTACTTC. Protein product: CASSGGTDLSYGQYF.

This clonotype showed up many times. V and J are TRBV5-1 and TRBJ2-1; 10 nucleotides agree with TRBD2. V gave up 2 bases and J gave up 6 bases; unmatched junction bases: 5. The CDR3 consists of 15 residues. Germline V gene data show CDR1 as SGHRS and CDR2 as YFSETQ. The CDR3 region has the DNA TGCGCCAGCAGCTTTGGCCTAGCGGGGGTCAATGAGCAGTTCTTC. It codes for CASSFGLAGVNEQFF. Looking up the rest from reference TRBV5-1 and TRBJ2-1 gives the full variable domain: KAGVTQTPRYLIKTRGQQVTLSCSPISGHRSVSWYQQTPGQGLQFLFEYFSETQRNKGNFPGRFSGRQFSNSRSEMNVSTLELGDSALYLCASSFGLAGVNEQFFGPGTRLTVL.

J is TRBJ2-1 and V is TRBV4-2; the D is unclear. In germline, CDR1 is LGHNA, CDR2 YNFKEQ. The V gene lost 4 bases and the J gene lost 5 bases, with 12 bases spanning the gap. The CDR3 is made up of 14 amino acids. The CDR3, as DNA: TGTGCCAGCAGCCTCAGGACGGAAAACAATGAGCAGTTCTTC. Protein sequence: CASSLRTENNEQFF.